A single sample is the source of the 10 T cell receptor beta chains below, sequenced in a study of patients and donors after allogeneic stem cell transplantation. TCRdb independently ran MiXCR on the RT-PCR reads; one entry per CDR3 protein. The table records fewer than 250,000 distinct CDR3 sequences, roughly 13% of them present only once. What was sequenced was blood, either unsorted or a sorted T cell fraction (not recorded which). These receptors were obtained from a human donor who was either an allogeneic HSCT recipient or a stem cell or donor lymphocyte infusion donor (not recorded which). It is not recorded whose cells these are; they may come from a transplant donor.

This clonotype was picked up many times. The junction departs from germline at one end; a sequencing error may be responsible. The chain joins TRBV2 to TRBJ1-2; no reliable D call. The CDR3 loop spans 14 amino acids. In germline, CDR1 is SNHLY, CDR2 FYNNEI. The CDR3 protein is CASSEALHGASIRF. CDR3 nucleotides: TGTGCCAGCAGTGAAGCGCTTCATGGTGCCTCTATCCGCTTC.

Only a few counts were recorded for this clonotype. The rearrangement joins TRBV7-9 to TRBJ1-2, with TRBD1 matching 7 bases. CDR1 is SEHNR and CDR2 is FQNEAQ in the germline V gene (reference sequence). The V and J ends lost 2 bases and 4 bases, in that order; junction bases with no gene match: 7. The CDR3 is 15 residues long. CDR3 in DNA: TGTGCCAGCAGCTTACCAGGGGGGCTCGGCTATGGCTACACCTTC. Amino acids: CASSLPGGLGYGYTF.

This clonotype has just one count. The chain has TRBV7-3 and TRBJ2-6; 10 nucleotides line up with TRBD1. Germline loops: CDR1 SGHTA, CDR2 FQGTGA. CDR3 length equals 17 residues. V gave up 1 base and J gave up 4 bases; unmatched junction bases: 4. The CDR3 nucleotides read TGTGCCAGCAGCTTAAGGGGACAGGGGACAGGGGCCAACGTCCTGACTTTC. Its protein product is CASSLRGQGTGANVLTF. The full variable domain, in which reference TRBV7-3 and TRBJ2-6 provide the parts outside the CDR3, is GAGVSQTPSNKVTEKGKYVELRCDPISGHTALYWYRQSLGQGPEFLIYFQGTGAADDSGLPNDRFFAVRPEGSVSTLKIQRTERGDSAVYLCASSLRGQGTGANVLTFGAGSRLTVL.

V usage is TRBV5-4 and J usage is TRBJ2-5; D uncertain. CDR1 and CDR2 (germline): SGHNT, YYREEE (reference sequence). CDR3 length: 14 amino acids. Trimming took off 4 bases at V and 2 bases at J, with 12 bases between the two ends. The DNA of the CDR3 is TGTGCCAGCAGCCCAAGCGCAGTTCAAGAGACCCAGTACTTC. The encoded protein is CASSPSAVQETQYF.

This clonotype was found a few times. The V call is TRBV7-2, the J call TRBJ1-1; a possible D gene is TRBD1 (5 bases). This CDR3 spans 15 amino acids. Germline V gene sequence: CDR1 SGHTA, CDR2 FQGNSA. Trimming pared 1 base from V and 2 bases from J, leaving 11 bases between. For the CDR3, the DNA is TGTGCCAGCAGCTTAGAACGAGGGGCCAACACTGAAGCTTTCTTT. This encodes CASSLERGANTEAFF.

V gene TRBV7-3 combines with J gene TRBJ1-1, with D possibly TRBD1 on 6 matching bases. Germline assignment: CDR1 SGHTA and CDR2 FQGTGA. Trimming took 5 bases from V and 4 from J, leaving 23 bases between them. The CDR3 sequence is 17 residues long. The CDR3 sequence is CASSLDGTPLRGTEAFF. The DNA of the CDR3 is TGTGCCAGCAGCCTTGATGGGACACCTCTCCGGGGCACTGAAGCTTTCTTT.

In this sample, this clonotype turned up many times. The chain recombines TRBV5-6 with TRBJ1-4; unclear D gene. Germline CDR1 reads SGHDT; CDR2 reads YYEEEE. The CDR3 runs to 12 residues. V was clipped by 3 bases and J by 3 bases, with 3 bases between them. CDR3 residues: CASSSPNEKLFF. CDR3 bases: TGTGCCAGCAGCTCCCCTAATGAAAAACTGTTTTTT.

The sample holds many counts of this clonotype. This chain connects TRBV5-1 to TRBJ2-7, with D tentatively TRBD1 (6 bases). This CDR3 contains 15 residues. CDR1 SGHRS and CDR2 YFSETQ come from the germline V gene. The V end was cut by 4 bases, the J end by 0 bases, with 14 bases between. CDR3 bases: TGCGCCAGCAGCCCCCCCCTACAGGGCTCCTACGAGCAGTACTTC. It yields the protein CASSPPLQGSYEQYF.

This clonotype has just a few counts. DNA for the CDR3: TGCAGCGTTGCCTCCTGGACAGGGGAGGACACTGAAGCTTTCTTT. Its protein product is CSVASWTGEDTEAFF. The chain has TRBV29-1 and TRBJ1-1; 9 bases fit TRBD1. The CDR3 consists of 15 residues. Germline assignment: CDR1 SQVTM and CDR2 ANQGSEA. The V gene end was trimmed by 4 bases and the J gene end by 3 bases; junction bases not matched to a gene: 9.

This clonotype was counted between two and nine times. This chain joins TRBV18 and TRBJ1-4; D is unclear. The germline CDR1 and CDR2 sequences are KGHSH and LQKENI. Trimming cost V 6 bases and J 5 bases, with 4 bases left between them. The CDR3 contains 11 residues. CDR3 loop: CASSPNEKLFF. The CDR3 DNA follows: TGTGCCAGCTCCCCAAATGAAAAACTGTTTTTT.